Presented here are 7 T cell receptor beta chains from one specimen sequenced in a study of identical twins. Each CDR3 protein gets one entry after TCRdb re-called the 5' RACE reads with MiXCR. The repertoire holds hundreds of thousands of distinct CDR3 sequences, with roughly 20% as singletons. These same records also appear under a second study, on T cells expressing NK-cell markers.

Sequenced material: PBMCs. The receptors shown here come from a woman aged 18 to 35 in good health.

There are a few counts of this clonotype. V is TRBV6-1 and J is TRBJ2-3; possibly TRBD1 for D (5 bases). V was clipped by 7 bases and J by 2 bases, with 10 bases between them. This CDR3 is built from 13 residues. CDR1 is MNHNS, CDR2 SASEGT, per germline. CDR3 sequence reads: CASKRQTTDTQYF. In DNA, the CDR3 is TGTGCCAGCAAACGACAGACCACAGATACGCAGTATTTT.

This chain joins TRBV5-1 and TRBJ2-3; D call uncertain. In germline, CDR1 is SGHRS, CDR2 YFSETQ. This CDR3 spans 16 amino acids. V dropped 4 bases and J dropped 2 bases, with 17 bases sitting between them. The CDR3 nucleotides read TGCGCCAGCAGCCCATCAGGCTCGCAACACACAGATACGCAGTATTTT. Translated, it gives CASSPSGSQHTDTQYF.

This chain uses TRBV6-1 with TRBJ2-1, with unresolved D. The length of the CDR3 is 12 residues. Looked up from germline, CDR1 is MNHNS and CDR2 is SASEGT. The V gene lost 0 bases and the J gene lost 6 bases, with 3 bases spanning the gap. Here the CDR3 DNA reads TGTGCCAGCAGTGAAGCGGGCAATGAGCAGTTCTTC. Its protein product is CASSEAGNEQFF.

CDR3 DNA sequence: TGCAGTGCTAGAGATTGGGAGGTGCCCAGGGACAGGGCGACAATTGCCTACGAGCAGTACTTC. It codes for CSARDWEVPRDRATIAYEQYF. The V gene is TRBV20-1, the J gene TRBJ2-7, with 9 bases identical to TRBD1. Looked up from germline, CDR1 is DFQATT and CDR2 is SNEGSKA (reference sequence). The CDR3 covers 21 residues. The J segment lost 2 bases and the V segment lost 0 bases, leaving 23 bases of the junction unmatched.

This clonotype was observed a handful of times. The V and J genes are TRBV6-5 and TRBJ1-5, with TRBD1 as a possible D gene (5 bases). Trimming stripped 2 bases from V and 6 bases from J, with 14 bases between. Per germline, CDR1 MNHEY and CDR2 SVGAGI. The CDR3 has 15 amino acids. In DNA form, the CDR3 reads TGTGCCAGCAGTTACGGTCCAGGGATGGGTCAGCCCCAGCATTTT. Protein sequence: CASSYGPGMGQPQHF.

There are many counts of this clonotype. The chain uses TRBV5-6 and TRBJ1-5, with D possibly TRBD1 on 5 matching bases. There are 14 residues in the CDR3. Trimming shortened V by 0 bases and J by 7 bases, and 11 bases separated the two germline ends. CDR1 and CDR2 (germline): SGHDT, YYEEEE. The DNA for the CDR3 is TGTGCCAGCAGCTTGGGTCAGGGAAGCCAGCCCCAGCATTTT. Translating gives CASSLGQGSQPQHF.

This sequence joins TRBV5-4 and TRBJ2-5; 14 nucleotides align to TRBD2. The CDR3 loop spans 16 amino acids. The trim removed 4 bases at V and 8 bases at J, leaving 10 bases unmatched. Germline assignment: CDR1 SGHNT and CDR2 YYREEE (reference sequence). The CDR3 sequence is CASSEAAGTSGRTQYF. The CDR3 nucleotides read TGTGCCAGCAGCGAAGCTGCCGGGACTAGCGGGAGAACCCAGTACTTC.